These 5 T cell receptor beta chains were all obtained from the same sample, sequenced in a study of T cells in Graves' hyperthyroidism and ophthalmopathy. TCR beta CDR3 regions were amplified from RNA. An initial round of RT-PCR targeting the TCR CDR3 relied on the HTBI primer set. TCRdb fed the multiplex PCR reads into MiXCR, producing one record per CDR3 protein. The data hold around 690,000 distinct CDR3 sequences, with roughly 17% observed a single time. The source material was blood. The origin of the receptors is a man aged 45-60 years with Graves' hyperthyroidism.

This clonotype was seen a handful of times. The CDR3 sequence is CASSPQLRGFHRLEPYEQYF. The CDR3 region has the DNA TGTGCCAGCAGTCCCCAACTGAGAGGTTTCCACCGCTTAGAACCCTACGAGCAGTACTTC. The rearrangement joins TRBV6-2 or TRBV6-3 to TRBJ2-7; D gene uncertain. The CDR3 has 20 amino acids. V was shortened by 5 bases and J by 2 bases, with 31 bases between the two germline ends. CDR1 MNHEY and CDR2 SVGEGT come from the germline V gene.

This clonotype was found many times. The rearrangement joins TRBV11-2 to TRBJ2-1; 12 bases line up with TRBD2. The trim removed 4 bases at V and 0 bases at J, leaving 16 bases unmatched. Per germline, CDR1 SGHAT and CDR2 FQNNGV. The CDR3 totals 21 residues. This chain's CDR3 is CASSSRTSGTQPKSSYNEQFF. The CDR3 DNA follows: TGTGCCAGCAGCTCAAGGACTAGCGGGACCCAACCGAAGAGCTCCTACAATGAGCAGTTCTTC.

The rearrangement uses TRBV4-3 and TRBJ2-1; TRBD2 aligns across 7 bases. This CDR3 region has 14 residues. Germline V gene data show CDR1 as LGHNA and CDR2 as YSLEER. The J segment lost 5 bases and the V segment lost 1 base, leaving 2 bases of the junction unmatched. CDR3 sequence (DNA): TGCGCCAGCAGCCAAGCAGGGACTAACAATGAGCAGTTCTTC. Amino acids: CASSQAGTNNEQFF.

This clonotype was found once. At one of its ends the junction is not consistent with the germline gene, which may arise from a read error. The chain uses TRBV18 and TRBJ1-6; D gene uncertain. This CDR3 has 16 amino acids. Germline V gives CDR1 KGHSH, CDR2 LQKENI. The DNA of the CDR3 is TGTGCCAGCTCACCATCCGTGAGCTCCTATAATTCACCCCCCCACTTT. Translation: CASSPSVSSYNSPPHF. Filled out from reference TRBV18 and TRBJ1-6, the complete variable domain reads NAGVMQNPRHLVRRRGQEARLRCSPMKGHSHVYWYRQLPEEGLKFMVYLQKENIIDESGMPKERFSAEFPKEGPSILRIQQVVRGDSAAYFCASSPSVSSYNSPPHFGNGTRLTVT.

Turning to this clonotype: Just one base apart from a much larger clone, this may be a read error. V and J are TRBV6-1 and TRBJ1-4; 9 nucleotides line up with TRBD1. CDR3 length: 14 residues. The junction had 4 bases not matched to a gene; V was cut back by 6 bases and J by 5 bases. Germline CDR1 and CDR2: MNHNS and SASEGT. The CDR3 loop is CASRPGTGNEKLFF. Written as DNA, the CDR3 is TGTGCCAGCAGACCCGGGACAGGGAATGAAAAACTGTTTTTT.